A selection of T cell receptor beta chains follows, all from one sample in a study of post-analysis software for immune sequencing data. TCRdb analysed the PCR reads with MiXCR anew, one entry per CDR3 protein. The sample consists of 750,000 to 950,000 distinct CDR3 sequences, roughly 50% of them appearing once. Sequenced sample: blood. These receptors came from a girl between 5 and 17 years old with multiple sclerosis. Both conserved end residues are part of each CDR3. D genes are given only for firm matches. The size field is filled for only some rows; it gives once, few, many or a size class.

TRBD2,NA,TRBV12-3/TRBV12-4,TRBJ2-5,TGTGCCAGCAGTCCCGCCCTAGCGGGGGGGGCCGGAGAGACCCAGTACTTC,CASSPALAGGAGETQYF
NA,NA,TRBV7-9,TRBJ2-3,TGTGCCAGCAGCTTAGTACCCCTCACAGATACGCAGTATTTT,CASSLVPLTDTQYF
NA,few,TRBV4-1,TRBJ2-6,TGCGCCAGCAGCCAAGAACTTCGGACATCCGCCTCTGGGGCCAACGTCCTGACTTTC,CASSQELRTSASGANVLTF
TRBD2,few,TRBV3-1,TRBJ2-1,TGTGCCAGCAGCCAACTAGCGGGTGGGGGCAATGAGCAGTTCTTC,CASSQLAGGGNEQFF
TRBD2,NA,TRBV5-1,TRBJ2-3,TGCGCCAGCAGCGAGGGACTAGCGGGGAGCGCAGATACGCAGTATTTT,CASSEGLAGSADTQYF
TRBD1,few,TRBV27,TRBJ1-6,TGTGCCAGTTTACAACAGGGGACCTATAATTCACCCCTCCACTTT,CASLQQGTYNSPLHF
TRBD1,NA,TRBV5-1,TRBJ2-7,TGCGCCAGCAGCGAGGACAGGGGGTACGAGCAGTACTTC,CASSEDRGYEQYF
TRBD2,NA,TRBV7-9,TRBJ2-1,TGTGCCAGCAGCATTAGCGGGGGGGGAGCCTACAATGAGCAGTTCTTC,CASSISGGGAYNEQFF
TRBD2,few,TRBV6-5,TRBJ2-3,TGTGCCAGCAGTTGGGGACTAGCGGGGACGACTAGCACAGATACGCAGTATTTT,CASSWGLAGTTSTDTQYF
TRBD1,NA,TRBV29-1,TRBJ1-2,TGCAGCGTTGGGGGACAGGGCCAGTATGGCTACACCTTC,CSVGGQGQYGYTF
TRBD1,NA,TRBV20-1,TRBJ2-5,TGCAGTGCTACGGGACAGCTCCAAGAGACCCAGTACTTC,CSATGQLQETQYF
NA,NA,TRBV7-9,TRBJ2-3,TGTGCCAGCAGCTTAATGGTCTCACCTAGCACAGATACGCAGTATTTT,CASSLMVSPSTDTQYF
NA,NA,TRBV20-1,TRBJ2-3,TGCAGTGCGTTATTGGGACTGAGGGACGTTTGGGGTTCTACAGATACGCAGTATTTT,CSALLGLRDVWGSTDTQYF
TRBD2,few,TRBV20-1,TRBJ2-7,TGCAGTGCAGCTAGCGGGAAAGTCTACGAGCAGTACTTC,CSAASGKVYEQYF
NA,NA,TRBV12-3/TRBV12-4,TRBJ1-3,TGTGCCAGCAGTCGCCTGACTGGAAACACCATATATTTT,CASSRLTGNTIYF
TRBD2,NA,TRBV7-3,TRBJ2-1,TGTGCCAGCAGCTTACAATCGGGACTAGCGGGCTACAATGAGCAGTTCTTC,CASSLQSGLAGYNEQFF
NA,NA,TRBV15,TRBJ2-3,TGTGCCACCACCCTGGGGCTAGCGTTAACAGATACGCAGTATTTT,CATTLGLALTDTQYF
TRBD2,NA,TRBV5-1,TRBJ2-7,TGCGCCAGCAGCTTGGAGGGAGGGGTCGGGGAGCAGTACTTC,CASSLEGGVGEQYF
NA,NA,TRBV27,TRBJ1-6,TGTGCCAGCAGGGGGAATAATTCACCCCTCCACTTT,CASRGNNSPLHF
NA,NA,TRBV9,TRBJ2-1,TGTGCCAGCAGCGTAGTCGGGACCCGGGACAATGAGCAGTTCTTC,CASSVVGTRDNEQFF
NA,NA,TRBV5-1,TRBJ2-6,TGCGCCAGCAGCTTGGCCTGGGGTACTGTTAGGTCTGGGGCCAACGTCCTGACTTTC,CASSLAWGTVRSGANVLTF
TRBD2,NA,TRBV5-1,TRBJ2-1,TGCGCCAGCAGCCTGGCACTAGCGGGAGTGCTTGAGCAGTTCTTC,CASSLALAGVLEQFF
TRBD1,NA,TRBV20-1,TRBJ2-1,TGCAGTGCTAGAGATCCAACAGGGGGATCTGAAGCTTTCTTC,CSARDPTGGSEAFF
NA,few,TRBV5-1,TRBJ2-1,TGCGCCAGCAGCTTGGCTGGGTGGGTGGCTACGTACAATGAGCAGTTCTTC,CASSLAGWVATYNEQFF
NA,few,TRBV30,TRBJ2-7,TGTGCCTGGAGTGTTACAGGAGTAACCTACGAGCAGTACTTC,CAWSVTGVTYEQYF
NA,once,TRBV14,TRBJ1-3,TGTGCCAGCAGCCAAGCAGGGACTGGAAACACCATATATTTT,CASSQAGTGNTIYF
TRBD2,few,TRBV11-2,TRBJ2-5,TGTGCCAGCAGCTTTCGGTCACTAGCGGGAACCCAAGAGACCCAGTACTTC,CASSFRSLAGTQETQYF
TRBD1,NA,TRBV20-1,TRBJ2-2,TGCAGTGCCAGCTCTGGACAGGTTGGGGAGCTGTTTTTT,CSASSGQVGELFF
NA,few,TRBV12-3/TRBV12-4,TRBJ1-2,TGTGCCAGCAGTTTATTAGCAGGGGCAATAGCTAACTATGGCTACACCTTC,CASSLLAGAIANYGYTF
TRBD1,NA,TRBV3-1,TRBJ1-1,TGTGCCAGCAGCCAAGGGCTCGGGACAGGGGTGAACACTGAAGCTTTCTTT,CASSQGLGTGVNTEAFF
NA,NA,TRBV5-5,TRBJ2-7,TGTGCCAGCAGTTGGGTCGGGAGCGAGCAGTACTTC,CASSWVGSEQYF
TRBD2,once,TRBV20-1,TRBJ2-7,TGCAGTGCTAGAGATCCCCAGCGGGGTTACAATGAGCAGTACTTC,CSARDPQRGYNEQYF
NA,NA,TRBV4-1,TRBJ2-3,TGCGCCAGCAGCCAAGATGACCGGTCCACAGATACGCAGTATTTT,CASSQDDRSTDTQYF
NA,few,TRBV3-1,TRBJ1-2,TGTGCCAGCAGCCAAGATACAGTCGCCAGGGTAGACAACTATGGCTACACCTTC,CASSQDTVARVDNYGYTF
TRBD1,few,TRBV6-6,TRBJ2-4,TGTGCCAGCAGTTACTTCAGCCTTGGGACAGCTAAAAACATTCAGTACTTC,CASSYFSLGTAKNIQYF
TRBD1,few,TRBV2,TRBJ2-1,TGTGCCAGCACCTTGACAGGGGGCGCCTTTAATGAGCAGTTCTTC,CASTLTGGAFNEQFF
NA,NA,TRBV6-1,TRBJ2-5,TGTGCCAGCGTGGTTGCTGCGGGAGAGACCCAGTACTTC,CASVVAAGETQYF
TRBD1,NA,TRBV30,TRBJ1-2,TGTGCCTGGAGTCGGGGGGACAGCTATGGCTACACCTTC,CAWSRGDSYGYTF
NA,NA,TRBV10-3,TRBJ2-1,TGTGCCATCAGTGTCATGGGGGGTGAGCAGTTCTTC,CAISVMGGEQFF
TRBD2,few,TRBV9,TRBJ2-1,TGTGCCAGCACGTATGGTGGGGCGGGGGGCCCCAATGAGCAGTTCTTC,CASTYGGAGGPNEQFF